This TCR beta chain was sequenced during a study of OX40 agonist ivuxolimab in advanced cancers. Notes on the research overall: Ivuxolimab, which targeted the costimulatory receptor OX40 (CD134), was an agonistic, fully human IgG2 monoclonal antibody. Peripheral TCRbeta sequencing aimed to test whether ivuxolimab altered TCR sequence diversity and caused clonal T-cell expansion. Intravenous ivuxolimab was administered to patients every 2 weeks at six dose levels: 0.01, 0.1, 0.3, 1.5, 3 and 10 mg/kg. Of the approximately 50 patients in dose escalation, 19 had hepatocellular carcinoma, about 15 had melanoma, 9 had renal cell carcinoma and 9 had head and neck cancer. In the dose-escalation cohort, around four fifths of patients were male, and the mean age was roughly 60 years, with a range of about 20 to 90. Prior anti-PD-1, anti-PD-L1 or anti-CTLA-4 therapy was permitted, and checkpoint inhibitors had been received by about 44% of dose-escalation patients. Three dose-escalation patients achieved partial responses, one with hepatocellular carcinoma and two with cutaneous melanoma. The monotherapy dose-escalation portion (N of about 50 patients) of the phase I ivuxolimab trial is reported in the paper. General conclusions and limits of the study: Which antigens the clonally expanded peripheral T cells were specific for was not determined. Low levels of normalized T-cell clonal expansion were also shown by some nonresponding patients. At doses of 0.1 to 3.0 mg/kg, clonal expansion of both CD4+ and CD8+ blood T cells was observed from baseline to week 6. Partial responders in the 0.1-3.0 mg/kg groups had among the lowest normalized peripheral clonal expansion, especially among CD8+ T cells. After ivuxolimab, expanded clones were on average more numerous among CD8+ T cells than among CD4+ T cells.

For sequencing of the TCRbeta CDR3 region, genomic DNA was extracted from the sorted cells. The immunoSEQ Assay was used for sequencing of TCRbeta CDR3 regions. Here the immuneACCESS table is served through TCRdb, limited to in-frame sequences with V and J called. Missing clones are a known gap in these copies; in checked studies unresolved V genes cover under half, and the rest lacks a known reason. The sample yields more than 55,000 clones; approximately 82% were counted once. Around 3.6% of the sample rests with the top ten. With regard to this clone: Its antigen is unknown. No quality values exist for individual bases; no much larger clone is one base distant.

The trial excluded patients who had a history of autoimmune disease or who were on systemic immunosuppression. Peripheral blood for TCR sequencing was collected from all dose cohorts at baseline, on cycle 4 day 1, and on cycle 7 day 1. Samples came from an open-label, multicenter, first-in-human phase I dose-escalation trial of ivuxolimab. The trial enrolled adults with locally advanced or metastatic head and neck squamous cell, hepatocellular, melanoma or renal cell carcinoma. Before TCR sequencing, CD4+ T cells and CD8+ T cells from peripheral blood were sorted into separate populations. The TCR comes from an adult with an advanced solid tumor such as melanoma, head and neck, liver or kidney cancer. The sequencing used CD4+ or CD8+ T cells sorted from blood, collected in a trial of the OX40 agonist ivuxolimab.

The CDR3 sequence is CASSQGRLASGGELFF. The DNA reads TGTGCCAGCAGCCAAGGCAGGCTGGCCTCGGGCGGGGAGCTGTTTTTT. Rearrangement joined TRBV14 to TRBJ2-2, with the D gene uncertain. The germline V gene supplies CDR1 SGHDN and CDR2 FVKESK. Taken from cysteine to phenylalanine, the CDR3 has 16 residues. The retained sequence is limited to the CDR3, 48 bases, with the frame set at the first base. V is shortened by 1 base, J by 7 bases, and the region joining them spans 16 bases.